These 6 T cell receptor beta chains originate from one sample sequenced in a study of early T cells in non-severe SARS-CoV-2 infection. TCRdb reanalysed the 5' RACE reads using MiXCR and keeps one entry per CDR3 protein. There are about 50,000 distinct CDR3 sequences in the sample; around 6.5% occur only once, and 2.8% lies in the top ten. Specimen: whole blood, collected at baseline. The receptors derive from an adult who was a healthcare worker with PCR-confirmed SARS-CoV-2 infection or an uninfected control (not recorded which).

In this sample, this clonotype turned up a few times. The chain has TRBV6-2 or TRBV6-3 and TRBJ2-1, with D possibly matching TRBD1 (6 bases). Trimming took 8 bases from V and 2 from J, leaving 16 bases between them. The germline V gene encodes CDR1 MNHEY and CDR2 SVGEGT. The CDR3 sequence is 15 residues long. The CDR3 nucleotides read TGTGCCAGCCATCCCTCGGACAGTACCTACAATGAGCAGTTCTTC. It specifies CASHPSDSTYNEQFF.

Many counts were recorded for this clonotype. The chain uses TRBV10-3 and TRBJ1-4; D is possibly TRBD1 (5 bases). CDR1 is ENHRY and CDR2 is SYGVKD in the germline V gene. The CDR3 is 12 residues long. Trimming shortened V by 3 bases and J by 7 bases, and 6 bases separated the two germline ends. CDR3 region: CAISEGAEKLFF. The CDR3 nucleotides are TGTGCCATCAGTGAAGGGGCTGAAAAACTGTTTTTT.

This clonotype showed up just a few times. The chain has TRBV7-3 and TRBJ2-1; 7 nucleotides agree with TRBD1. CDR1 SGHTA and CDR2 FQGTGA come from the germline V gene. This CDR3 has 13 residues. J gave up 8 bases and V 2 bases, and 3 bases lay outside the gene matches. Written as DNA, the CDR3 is TGTGCCAGCAGCTTACTTCAGGGGGATGAGCAGTTCTTC. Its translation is CASSLLQGDEQFF.

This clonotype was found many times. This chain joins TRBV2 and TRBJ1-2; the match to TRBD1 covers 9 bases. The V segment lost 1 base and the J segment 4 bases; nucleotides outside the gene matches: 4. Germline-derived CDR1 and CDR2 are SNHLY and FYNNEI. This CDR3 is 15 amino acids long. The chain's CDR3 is CASSEEGQGIYGYTF. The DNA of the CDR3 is TGTGCCAGCAGTGAAGAAGGACAGGGGATCTATGGCTACACCTTC.

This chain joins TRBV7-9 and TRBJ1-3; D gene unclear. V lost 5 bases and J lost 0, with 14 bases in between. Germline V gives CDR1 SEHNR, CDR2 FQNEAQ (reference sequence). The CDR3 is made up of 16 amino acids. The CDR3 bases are TGTGCCAGCAGCCACACCCTAGCCCTCTCTGGAAACACCATATATTTT. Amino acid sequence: CASSHTLALSGNTIYF.

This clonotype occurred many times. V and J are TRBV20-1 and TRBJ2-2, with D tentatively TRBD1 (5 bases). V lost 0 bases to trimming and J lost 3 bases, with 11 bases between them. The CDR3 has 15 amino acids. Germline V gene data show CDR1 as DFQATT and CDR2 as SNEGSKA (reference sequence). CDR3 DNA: TGCAGTGCTAGAGATGGGGCAGGGCACACCGGGGAGCTGTTTTTT. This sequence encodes CSARDGAGHTGELFF.